This T cell receptor (beta chain) was observed in a study of blood T cell repertoires in COVID-19. Per the study methods: Amplified reference gene primers provided the basis for estimating nucleated cell counts. The repertoire was sequenced with immunoSEQ multiplex PCR; TCRdb's copy has only in-frame clones and lacks some. Clone size and V and J calls were adopted from that table, with D and trimming inferred from the DNA. Here the sample spans 250,000 or so clones, roughly 83% being singletons. Germline CDR1 SNHLY, CDR2 FYNNEI. The CDR3 length is 14 residues. V lost 4 bases and J lost 8, with 15 bases in between.

The chain recombines TRBV2 with TRBJ1-5; a weak D match, TRBD1 (5 bases). Sequenced material: peripheral blood. The TCR originated in a man older than 75 with acute or convalescent COVID-19. CDR3 sequence: CASSGQGVREPQHF. CDR3 DNA sequence: TGTGCCAGCAGTGGGCAGGGCGTACGGGAGCCCCAGCATTTT.